Sequencing of this T cell receptor (beta chain) was carried out in a study of T cell responses to AZD1222 COVID-19 vaccine. The length of the CDR3 is 21 residues. Trimming took 0 bases from V and 0 from J, leaving 24 bases between them. Libraries were prepared by immunoSEQ multiplex PCR; TCRdb keeps only in-frame clonotypes and omits some of them. The sample holds about 140,000 clones; 92% are singletons and the top ten take roughly 3.4%. The sequencing here drew on peripheral blood, taken 28 days after the second AZD1222 dose. This TCR was sampled from an adult who received the AZD1222 COVID-19 vaccine. The chain has TRBV6-7 and TRBJ1-3; the D is unclear. TRBV6-7 is labeled an ORF, and its function is uncertain. Here the CDR3 DNA reads TGTGCCAGCAGTTACTCGTTCCGTAGTAGGGATAGGCAGATCTCTGGAAACACCATATATTTT. The encoded protein is CASSYSFRSRDRQISGNTIYF.